The 22 T cell receptor beta chains given below trace back to one sample, sequenced in a study of T cell responses to AZD1222 COVID-19 vaccine. The protocol was immunoSEQ multiplex PCR, while the TCRdb copy is restricted to in-frame clones and leaves out a portion. The data show around 130,000 clones, roughly 89% seen once. Sample: peripheral blood, taken on day 0 of AZD1222 vaccination. The receptors derive from an adult in good health.

The chain employs TRBV6-5 and TRBJ1-5; D perhaps matches TRBD1 (5 bases). The germline V gene encodes CDR1 MNHEY and CDR2 SVGAGI. CDR3 length: 13 residues. V was shortened by 5 bases and J by 5 bases, with 10 bases between the two germline ends. The CDR3 region has the DNA TGTGCCAGCAGTCCCAGAGGGGATCAGCCCCAGCATTTT. Protein: CASSPRGDQPQHF.

J is TRBJ2-3 and V is TRBV28; 12 nucleotides match TRBD2. The junction had 9 bases not matched to a gene; V was cut back by 2 bases and J by 6 bases. The CDR3 has 17 amino acids. CDR1 and CDR2 (germline): MDHEN, SYDVKM. The CDR3 DNA reads TGTGCCAGCAGTTTAAGGAGACTAGCGGGAGTGGGGGATACGCAGTATTTT. It yields the protein CASSLRRLAGVGDTQYF.

This rearrangement joins TRBV28 to TRBJ2-1; no clear D gene. Per the germline V gene, CDR1 is MDHEN and CDR2 is SYDVKM. V lost 3 bases and J lost 6, with 12 bases in between. The CDR3 has 14 amino acids. The CDR3 sequence is CASSFRLHSNEQFF. In DNA form, the CDR3 reads TGTGCCAGCAGTTTTAGGCTTCACAGCAATGAGCAGTTCTTC.

V gene TRBV28 combines with J gene TRBJ1-1; D gene ambiguous. The germline CDR1 and CDR2 sequences are MDHEN and SYDVKM. The CDR3 consists of 13 residues. With 6 bases removed from V and 1 base from J, the gap between germline ends came to 9 bases. For the CDR3, the DNA is TGTGCCAGCAGCCCATACGGGAACACTGAAGCTTTCTTT. Amino acids: CASSPYGNTEAFF.

Concerning this clone: Other DNA sequences in this sample translate to the same CDR3. V gene TRBV6-5 combines with J gene TRBJ1-1; no clear D gene. The CDR3 spans 13 residues. Germline CDR1 reads MNHEY; CDR2 reads SVGAGI. V was pared by 3 bases and J by 1 base, with 6 bases between. CDR3 sequence (DNA): TGTGCCAGCAGTTATTCCAGGAACACTGAAGCTTTCTTT. Protein sequence: CASSYSRNTEAFF.

The J gene is TRBJ1-5, the V gene TRBV3-1 (or the pseudogene TRBV3-2); D perhaps matches TRBD1 (6 bases). Germline CDR1 reads LGHDT; CDR2 reads YNNKEL (reference sequence). Deletions cut 3 bases from V and 4 bases from J, with 16 bases between. The CDR3 length is 16 residues. The CDR3 here is CASSQSGARGNQPQHF. Written as DNA, the CDR3 is TGTGCCAGCAGCCAGAGTGGGGCCAGGGGTAATCAGCCCCAGCATTTT.

In its sample, this clone was seen once. The chain uses TRBV20-1 and TRBJ1-2; D not resolved. This CDR3 contains 11 residues. V lost 1 base and J lost 9, with 9 bases in between. Germline V gene data show CDR1 as DFQATT and CDR2 as SNEGSKA (reference sequence). CDR3 protein: CSARVLDRYTF. In nucleotides, the CDR3 is TGCAGTGCTAGAGTATTGGACCGCTACACCTTC.

This clone was recorded a few times. The rearrangement links TRBV5-1 to TRBJ2-1; D gene unclear. V was clipped by 5 bases and J by 7 bases, with 13 bases between them. Germline-derived CDR1 and CDR2 are SGHRS and YFSETQ. The CDR3 extends over 13 amino acids. CDR3 nucleotide sequence: TGCGCCAGCAGTTATAGTCCCCGTAATGAGCAGTTCTTC. Its protein is CASSYSPRNEQFF. Supplemented by reference TRBV5-1 and TRBJ2-1, the full variable domain reads KAGVTQTPRYLIKTRGQQVTLSCSPISGHRSVSWYQQTPGQGLQFLFEYFSETQRNKGNFPGRFSGRQFSNSRSEMNVSTLELGDSALYLCASSYSPRNEQFFGPGTRLTVL.

The chain combines TRBV3-1 (or the pseudogene TRBV3-2) with TRBJ2-7; D is unclear. In germline, CDR1 is LGHDT, CDR2 YNNKEL (reference sequence). The V end lost 0 bases, the J end lost 2 bases, and 8 bases lay between the germline ends. The CDR3 spans 14 residues. The CDR3 sequence is CASSQELLAYEQYF. In DNA, the CDR3 is TGTGCCAGCAGCCAAGAACTTCTAGCCTACGAGCAGTACTTC.

This chain joins TRBV10-3 and TRBJ1-2, with TRBD1 matching 10 bases. Germline CDR1 ENHRY, CDR2 SYGVKD. The ends lost 4 bases at V and 4 bases at J; junction bases unmatched: 12. The CDR3 spans 17 residues. DNA for the CDR3: TGTGCCATCAGTGGAATACTCGGGACAGGGGAACTCTATGGCTACACCTTC. Encoded protein: CAISGILGTGELYGYTF.

The chain recombines TRBV2 with TRBJ1-4; perhaps TRBD1 as D (5 bases). The germline V gene has CDR1 SNHLY and CDR2 FYNNEI. The CDR3 is 16 residues long. Trimming took 4 bases from V and 2 from J, leaving 14 bases between them. CDR3 protein: CASSVPDSMTNEKLFF. CDR3 coding DNA: TGTGCCAGCAGTGTCCCCGACAGTATGACTAATGAAAAACTGTTTTTT.

The chain uses TRBV21-1 and TRBJ2-3; the D call of TRBD1 is as the table states it, not checked on the DNA. TRBV21-1 is designated a pseudogene. The CDR3 has 14 amino acids. In DNA form, the CDR3 reads TGTGCCAGTTGTTATAACCCGTGGCCAGATACGCAGTATTTT. This codes for CASCYNPWPDTQYF.

The chain couples TRBV15 to TRBJ1-5, with D perhaps TRBD1 (6 bases). Germline V lookup: CDR1 LNHNV, CDR2 YYDKDF (reference sequence). The V and J ends lost 0 bases and 7 bases respectively, with 10 bases between them. The CDR3 sequence is 14 residues long. The CDR3 bases are TGTGCCACCAGCAGAGACAGGGGTCGACAGCCCCAGCATTTT. Encoded protein: CATSRDRGRQPQHF.

This sequence joins TRBV13 and TRBJ2-3; 12 bases align to TRBD2. Trimming cost V 5 bases and J 0 bases; bases outside gene matches: 6. The CDR3 runs 17 residues. Germline assignment: CDR1 PRHDT and CDR2 FYEKMQ (reference sequence). The CDR3 nucleotides read TGTGCCAGCAGCCGTCGGACTAGCGGGACTAGCACAGATACGCAGTATTTT. This gives the protein CASSRRTSGTSTDTQYF.

The gene calls are TRBV19 and TRBJ2-3; 12 bases align to TRBD2. This CDR3 is 16 amino acids long. Germline CDR1 is LNHDA and CDR2 is SQIVND (reference sequence). Trimming at V came to 3 bases and at J to 2 bases, leaving 3 bases not matched to a gene. The CDR3, as DNA: TGTGCCAGTAGTATTCGGACTAGCGGGACCACAGATACGCAGTATTTT. Translating gives CASSIRTSGTTDTQYF.

The gene calls are TRBV10-3 and TRBJ2-7; 7 bases are a match to TRBD1. Germline CDR1 and CDR2: ENHRY and SYGVKD. CDR3 length: 12 residues. Trimming cost V 6 bases and J 6 bases; bases outside gene matches: 5. CDR3 coding DNA: TGTGCCATCAGCCAAACAGGGGCCGAGCAGTACTTC. It yields the protein CAISQTGAEQYF.

This chain connects TRBV6-1 to TRBJ2-5, with D hard to call. The V end lost 0 bases, the J end lost 4 bases, and 9 bases lay between the germline ends. Per the germline V gene, CDR1 is MNHNS and CDR2 is SASEGT. This CDR3 is built from 14 residues. This CDR3 reads CASSEAVVTETQYF. In nucleotides, the CDR3 is TGTGCCAGCAGTGAAGCGGTGGTTACAGAGACCCAGTACTTC.

The table lists this clone with a few counts. V gene TRBV5-6 combines with J gene TRBJ2-2; 8 positions agree with TRBD1. Germline CDR1 SGHDT, CDR2 YYEEEE. This CDR3 has 15 residues. Trimming at V came to 2 bases and at J to 1 base, leaving 1 base not matched to a gene. CDR3 sequence reads: CASSFGTGNTGELFF. In DNA form, the CDR3 reads TGTGCCAGCAGCTTCGGGACAGGGAACACCGGGGAGCTGTTTTTT.

The rearrangement joins TRBV5-5 to TRBJ1-6; TRBD1 is a possible D gene (5 bases). Trimming took off 1 base at V and 6 bases at J, with 5 bases between the two ends. The CDR3 runs 13 residues. Germline CDR1 is SGHKS and CDR2 is YYEKEE (reference sequence). As DNA, the CDR3 is TGTGCCAGCAGCTTGCAGGGTAATTCACCCCTCCACTTT. Its translation: CASSLQGNSPLHF.

V gene TRBV15 combines with J gene TRBJ1-2, with D unresolved. Germline-derived CDR1 and CDR2 are LNHNV and YYDKDF (reference sequence). V was trimmed by 0 bases and J by 7 bases, leaving 12 bases between them. This CDR3 spans 14 amino acids. CDR3 in amino acids: CATSRDREVSGYTF. The CDR3 bases are TGTGCCACCAGCAGAGATCGGGAGGTCTCTGGCTACACCTTC.

This rearrangement joins TRBV10-2 to TRBJ1-1; possibly TRBD1 for D (5 bases). The V gene lost 3 bases and the J gene lost 4 bases, with 9 bases spanning the gap. Germline values: CDR1 WSHSY, CDR2 SAAADI. CDR3 length equals 13 residues. Here the CDR3 reads CASSDRGVTEAFF. In nucleotides, the CDR3 is TGCGCCAGCAGTGATAGAGGGGTCACTGAAGCTTTCTTT.

The CDR3 coding sequence is TGTGCCTGGACCATGGGAGGGGCGCCCTATGGCTACACCTTC. Protein product: CAWTMGGAPYGYTF. The rearrangement uses TRBV30 and TRBJ1-2, with D maybe TRBD1 (5 bases). V lost 4 bases, J lost 4 bases, and 16 bases lay in between. The CDR3 has 14 amino acids. CDR1 is GTSNPN, CDR2 SVGIG, per germline (reference sequence).